Following are 4 T cell receptor beta chains from one sample sequenced in a study of blood T cells in healthy people across ages. Alongside a J-beta primer mix, a sample-barcoded 5' primer served in a second PCR lasting about 7 to 11 cycles. TCRdb re-called the 5' RACE reads with MiXCR, one entry per CDR3 protein. The data hold roughly 800,000 distinct CDR3 sequences, with 58% observed a single time. The sample comprised blood. The receptors here all came from a man in his thirties or forties in good health.

The V and J genes are TRBV6-2 or TRBV6-3 and TRBJ1-2; 10 nucleotides match TRBD1. J gave up 4 bases and V 6 bases, and 11 bases lay outside the gene matches. Looked up from germline, CDR1 is MNHEY and CDR2 is SVGEGT. This CDR3 spans 16 amino acids. CDR3 sequence reads: CASSHTAGQGSYGYTF. The CDR3 DNA is TGTGCCAGCAGCCATACGGCGGGACAGGGGTCCTATGGCTACACCTTC.

This chain joins TRBV6-2 or TRBV6-3 and TRBJ2-7; D may be TRBD1 or TRBD2 (5 bases each). Germline assignment: CDR1 MNHEY and CDR2 SVGEGT. The V end was cut by 1 base, the J end by 1 base, with 38 bases between. CDR3 length: 24 amino acids. The CDR3 coding sequence is TGTGCCAGCAGTTACTACCGCCCGGGTCATTCCGGGACCGATATCGCCGCCCTTTCCTACGAGCAGTACTTC. Its translation: CASSYYRPGHSGTDIAALSYEQYF.

This chain connects TRBV25-1 to TRBJ1-4; D gene unclear. CDR1 and CDR2 from the germline V gene are MGHDK and SYGVNS. CDR3 size: 13 residues. The V end was cut by 6 bases, the J end by 4 bases, with 9 bases between. The CDR3 DNA reads TGTGCCAGCAGAGACCCCATTAATGAAAAACTGTTTTTT. It encodes CASRDPINEKLFF.

This clonotype was seen more than once but under ten times. The DNA of the CDR3 is TGCAGTATAAATCAGGGGACCTTGCAACTAGCTTTCTTT. This translates into CSINQGTLQLAFF. The chain recombines TRBV20-1 with TRBJ1-1; possible D gene TRBD1, 6 bases. Trimming removed 8 bases from V and 10 bases from J, with 23 bases in between. CDR3 length: 13 residues. The germline CDR1 and CDR2 sequences are DFQATT and SNEGSKA (reference sequence).